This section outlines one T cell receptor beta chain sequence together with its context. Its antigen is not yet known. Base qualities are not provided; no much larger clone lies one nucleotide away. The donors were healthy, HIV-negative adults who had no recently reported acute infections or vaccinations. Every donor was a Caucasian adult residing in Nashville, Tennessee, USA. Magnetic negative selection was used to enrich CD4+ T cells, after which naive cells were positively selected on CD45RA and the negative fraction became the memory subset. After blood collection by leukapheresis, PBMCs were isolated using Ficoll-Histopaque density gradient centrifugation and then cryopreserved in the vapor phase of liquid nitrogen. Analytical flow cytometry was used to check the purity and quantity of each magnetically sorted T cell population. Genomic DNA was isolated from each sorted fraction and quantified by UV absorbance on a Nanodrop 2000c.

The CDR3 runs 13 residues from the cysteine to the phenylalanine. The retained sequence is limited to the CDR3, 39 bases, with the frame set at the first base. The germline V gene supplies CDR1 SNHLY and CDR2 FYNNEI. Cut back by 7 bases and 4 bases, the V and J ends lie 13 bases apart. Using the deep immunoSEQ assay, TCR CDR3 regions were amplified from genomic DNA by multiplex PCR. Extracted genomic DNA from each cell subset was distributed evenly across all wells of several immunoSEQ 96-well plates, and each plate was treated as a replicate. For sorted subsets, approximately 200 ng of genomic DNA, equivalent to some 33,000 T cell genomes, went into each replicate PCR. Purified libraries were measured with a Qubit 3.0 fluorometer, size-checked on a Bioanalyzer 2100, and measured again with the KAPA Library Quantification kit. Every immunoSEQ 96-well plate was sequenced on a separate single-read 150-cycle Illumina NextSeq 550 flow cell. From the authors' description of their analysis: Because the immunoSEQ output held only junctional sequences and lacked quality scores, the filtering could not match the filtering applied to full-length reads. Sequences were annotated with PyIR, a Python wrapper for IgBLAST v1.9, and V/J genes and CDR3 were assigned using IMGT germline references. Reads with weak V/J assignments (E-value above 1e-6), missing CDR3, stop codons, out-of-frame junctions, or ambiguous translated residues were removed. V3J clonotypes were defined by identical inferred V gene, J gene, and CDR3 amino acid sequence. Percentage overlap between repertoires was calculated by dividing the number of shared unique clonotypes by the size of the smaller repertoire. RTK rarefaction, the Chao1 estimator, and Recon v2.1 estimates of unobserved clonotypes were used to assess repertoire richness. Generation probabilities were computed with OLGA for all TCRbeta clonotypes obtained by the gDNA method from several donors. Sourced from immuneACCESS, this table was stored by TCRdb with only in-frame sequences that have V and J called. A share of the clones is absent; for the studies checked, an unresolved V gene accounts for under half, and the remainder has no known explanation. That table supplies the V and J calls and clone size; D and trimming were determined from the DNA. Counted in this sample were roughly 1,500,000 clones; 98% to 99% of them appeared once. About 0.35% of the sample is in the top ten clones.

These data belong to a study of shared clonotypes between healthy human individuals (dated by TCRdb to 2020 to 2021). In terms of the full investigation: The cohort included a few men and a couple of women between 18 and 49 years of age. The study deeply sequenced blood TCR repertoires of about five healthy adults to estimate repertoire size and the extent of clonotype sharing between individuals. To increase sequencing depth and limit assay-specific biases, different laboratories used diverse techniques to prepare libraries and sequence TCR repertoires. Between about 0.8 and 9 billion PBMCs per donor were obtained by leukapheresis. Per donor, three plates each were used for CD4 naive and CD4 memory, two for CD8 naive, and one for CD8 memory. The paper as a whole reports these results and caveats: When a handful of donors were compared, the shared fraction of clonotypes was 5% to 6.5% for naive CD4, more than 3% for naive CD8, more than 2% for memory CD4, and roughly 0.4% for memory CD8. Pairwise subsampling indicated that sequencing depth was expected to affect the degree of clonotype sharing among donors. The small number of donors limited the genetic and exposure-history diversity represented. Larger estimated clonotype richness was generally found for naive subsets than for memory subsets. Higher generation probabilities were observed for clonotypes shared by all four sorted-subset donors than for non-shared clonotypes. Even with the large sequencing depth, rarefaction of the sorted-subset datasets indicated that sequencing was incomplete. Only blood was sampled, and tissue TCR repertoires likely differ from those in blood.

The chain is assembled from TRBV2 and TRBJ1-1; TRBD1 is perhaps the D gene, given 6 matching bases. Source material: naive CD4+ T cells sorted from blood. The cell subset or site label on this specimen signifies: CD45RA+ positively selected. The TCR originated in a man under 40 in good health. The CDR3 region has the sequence CASKTQGGTEAFF. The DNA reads TGTGCCAGCAAGACACAAGGGGGCACTGAAGCTTTCTTT.